A selection of T cell receptor beta chains follows, all from one sample in a study of shared clonotypes between healthy human individuals. The method was immunoSEQ multiplex PCR; TCRdb's version includes in-frame clones alone and lacks a portion of them. The sample holds under 200,000 clones; over 85% are singletons and the top ten take 0.067%. Specimen: naive CD4+ T cells sorted from blood. All receptors derive from a woman in her 30s in good health. CDR3s include the opening cysteine and the closing phenylalanine or tryptophan. The D gene is left open where the match is weak. Clone size, where shown, is once, few, many, or a class for clones that have expanded.

D: TRBD2
size: once
J: TRBJ2-2
V: TRBV11-2
DNA: TGTGCCAGCAGCTTAGTAGCGGGAGCGGGCGGGGAGCTGTTTTTT
CDR3: CASSLVAGAGGELFF

D: .
size: .
J: TRBJ1-2
V: TRBV27
DNA: TGTGCCACCAACCCGAGACCCGACCTCCTATATGGCTACACCTTC
CDR3: CATNPRPDLLYGYTF

D: .
size: once
J: TRBJ2-7
V: TRBV28
DNA: TGTGCCAGCAGTTTAGGACCCCTCCGTGGGTACGAGCAGTACTTC
CDR3: CASSLGPLRGYEQYF

D: TRBD1
size: .
J: TRBJ2-7
V: TRBV2
DNA: TGTGCCAGCAGTGGGGACAGGGGATCGTACGAGCAGTACTTC
CDR3: CASSGDRGSYEQYF

D: .
size: .
J: TRBJ2-7
V: TRBV13
DNA: TGTGCCAGCAGCGAGGACCCGCGCTACGAGCAGTACTTC
CDR3: CASSEDPRYEQYF

D: .
size: .
J: TRBJ2-5
V: TRBV7-9
DNA: TGTGCCAGCAGCTTAACGACTCCGGGACCCCAGGTCCAGTACTTC
CDR3: CASSLTTPGPQVQYF

D: .
size: .
J: TRBJ2-7
V: TRBV27
DNA: TGTGCCACGGAAAGAGGAAGCGGAAACCACTACGAGCAGTACTTC
CDR3: CATERGSGNHYEQYF

D: .
size: .
J: TRBJ2-4
V: TRBV30
DNA: TGTGCCTGGAGTGGGAGCGCGGCCAAAAACATTCAGTACTTC
CDR3: CAWSGSAAKNIQYF

D: TRBD2
size: .
J: TRBJ2-7
V: TRBV19
DNA: TGTGCCAGTAAGGCCCAGCGGGAGGGCCTCGAGCAGTACTTC
CDR3: CASKAQREGLEQYF

D: .
size: .
J: TRBJ1-5
V: TRBV5-1
DNA: TGCGCCAGCAGCCTTTCGGGCAGGGACCAGCCCCAGCATTTT
CDR3: CASSLSGRDQPQHF

D: TRBD1
size: .
J: TRBJ2-1
V: TRBV10-3
DNA: TGTGCCATCAGTACAGGGGTTTCATCCTACAATGAGCAGTTCTTC
CDR3: CAISTGVSSYNEQFF

D: .
size: .
J: TRBJ2-7
V: TRBV29-1
DNA: TGCAGCGTTGGGGCGGGCCCCTACGAGCAGTACTTC
CDR3: CSVGAGPYEQYF

D: .
size: .
J: TRBJ1-5
V: TRBV6-6
DNA: TGTGCCAGCAGTTACTTCCCAGGGCATCAGCCCCAGCATTTT
CDR3: CASSYFPGHQPQHF

D: TRBD1
size: .
J: TRBJ2-5
V: TRBV15
DNA: TGTGCCACCAGCGGGGGGACAGGGGGCGGGTCGGCCCAGTACTTC
CDR3: CATSGGTGGGSAQYF

D: TRBD1
size: .
J: TRBJ1-5
V: TRBV2
DNA: TGTGCCAGCAAGCGTCTCAGGGGGTGGCGTCAGCCCCAGCATTTT
CDR3: CASKRLRGWRQPQHF

D: TRBD1
size: .
J: TRBJ2-7
V: TRBV4-2
DNA: TGTGCCAGCAGCCTTAGGGATCGGGACAGCCACGAGCAGTACTTC
CDR3: CASSLRDRDSHEQYF

D: TRBD1
size: .
J: TRBJ1-2
V: TRBV7-9
DNA: TGTGCCACCCGTGGGACAGGGTCTCATGGCTACACCTTC
CDR3: CATRGTGSHGYTF

D: .
size: .
J: TRBJ1-5
V: TRBV28
DNA: TGTGCCAGCAGTTCAGGGGATAGCAATCAGCCCCAGCATTTT
CDR3: CASSSGDSNQPQHF

D: .
size: .
J: TRBJ2-7
V: TRBV16
DNA: TGTGCCAGCAACCTCCACAAATCCCTTTACGAGCAGTACTTC
CDR3: CASNLHKSLYEQYF

D: TRBD2
size: .
J: TRBJ2-2
V: TRBV9
DNA: TGTGCCAGCAGTTTAGCGGGAGGCGGGGAGCTGTTTTTT
CDR3: CASSLAGGGELFF

D: .
size: .
J: TRBJ2-1
V: TRBV5-1
DNA: TGCGCCAGCAGCTCAGGAATGGGCTTCTCCTACAATGAGCAGTTCTTC
CDR3: CASSSGMGFSYNEQFF

D: TRBD1
size: .
J: TRBJ1-5
V: TRBV2
DNA: TGTGCCAGCAGGGCAGGGGGAACTCGCAATCAGCCCCAGCATTTT
CDR3: CASRAGGTRNQPQHF

D: .
size: .
J: TRBJ1-4
V: TRBV28
DNA: TGTGCCAGCAGTTCATCTGCAACTAATGAAAAACTGTTTTTT
CDR3: CASSSSATNEKLFF

D: .
size: once
J: TRBJ2-2
V: TRBV27
DNA: TGTGCCAGCAGTTTCCTCCTCCCAGGGGTGACCGGGGAGCTGTTTTTT
CDR3: CASSFLLPGVTGELFF

D: .
size: .
J: TRBJ1-5
V: TRBV16
DNA: TGTGCCAGCAGCCAATCAGGTTATTCAAATCAGCCCCAGCATTTT
CDR3: CASSQSGYSNQPQHF

D: .
size: .
J: TRBJ2-6
V: TRBV6-1
DNA: TGTGCCAGCAGTGAAGCAAACTCTGGGGCCAACGTCCTGACTTTC
CDR3: CASSEANSGANVLTF

D: .
size: .
J: TRBJ2-3
V: TRBV10-1
DNA: TGCGCCAGCAGTGAACGGCTAGCTGACACAGATACGCAGTATTTT
CDR3: CASSERLADTDTQYF

D: .
size: .
J: TRBJ1-2
V: TRBV2
DNA: TGTGCCAGACAGGAAGCTAACTATGGCTACACCTTC
CDR3: CARQEANYGYTF

D: TRBD1
size: .
J: TRBJ2-1
V: TRBV5-6
DNA: TGTGCCAGCCGCGGGGGACAGGGTGACAATGAGCAGTTCTTC
CDR3: CASRGGQGDNEQFF

D: .
size: .
J: TRBJ2-1
V: TRBV28
DNA: TGTGCCAGCAGTTCATCCGACTTCCTTATTTACAATGAGCAGTTCTTC
CDR3: CASSSSDFLIYNEQFF

D: TRBD2
size: .
J: TRBJ2-1
V: TRBV7-9
DNA: TGTGCCAGCCAACTAGCGGGAGGACTCAATGAGCAGTTCTTC
CDR3: CASQLAGGLNEQFF

D: .
size: .
J: TRBJ1-1
V: TRBV7-3
DNA: TGTGCCAGCAGTCCAGGCGGGCTGAACACTGAAGCTTTCTTT
CDR3: CASSPGGLNTEAFF

D: .
size: .
J: TRBJ2-7
V: TRBV6-1
DNA: TGTGCCAGCAGGGTGGAGGGTTTGGCTGCCGAGCAGTACTTC
CDR3: CASRVEGLAAEQYF

D: .
size: .
J: TRBJ2-3
V: TRBV2
DNA: TGTGCCAGCAGTGTACGAGATACGCAGTATTTT
CDR3: CASSVRDTQYF

D: .
size: .
J: TRBJ1-5
V: TRBV4-1
DNA: TGCGCCAGCCGTTTGGGGGCCGGTCAGCCCCAGCATTTT
CDR3: CASRLGAGQPQHF

D: .
size: .
J: TRBJ2-1
V: TRBV7-2
DNA: .
CDR3: CASSLVGSGSTFF

D: TRBD2
size: .
J: TRBJ2-3
V: TRBV19
DNA: TGTGCCAGTACCGTAGGGACTAGCGGGAGAGATACGCAGTATTTT
CDR3: CASTVGTSGRDTQYF

D: TRBD2
size: .
J: TRBJ2-7
V: TRBV5-1
DNA: TGCGCCAGCAGCTTGGTCCCTAGCGGGAGGGCTTCCTACGAGCAGTACTTC
CDR3: CASSLVPSGRASYEQYF

D: .
size: .
J: TRBJ2-1
V: TRBV19
DNA: TGTGCCAGTAGTATAGAGAACTACTACAATGAGCAGTTCTTC
CDR3: CASSIENYYNEQFF

D: TRBD1
size: .
J: TRBJ2-5
V: TRBV5-1
DNA: TGCGCCACCCAGGGGGTTTCTGGGGAGACCCAGTACTTC
CDR3: CATQGVSGETQYF

D: .
size: .
J: TRBJ2-7
V: TRBV20-1
DNA: TGCAGTGCTCTATTCAACGAGCAGTACTTC
CDR3: CSALFNEQYF

D: .
size: .
J: TRBJ2-2
V: TRBV6-5
DNA: TGTGCCAGCAGCCGATACCCTTCCTGGGAGCTGTTTTTT
CDR3: CASSRYPSWELFF

D: TRBD1
size: .
J: TRBJ1-1
V: TRBV10-3
DNA: TGTGCCATCAGCAGGGACAGCAAGAGCACTGAAGCTTTCTTT
CDR3: CAISRDSKSTEAFF

D: .
size: .
J: TRBJ1-1
V: TRBV7-9
DNA: TGTGCCAGCAGCCGCGCCCGGAGGGGCGCTGAAGCTTTCTTT
CDR3: CASSRARRGAEAFF

D: TRBD1
size: .
J: TRBJ1-2
V: TRBV2
DNA: TGTGCCAGCAGATGGCAACAGGGGTTCTATGGCTACACCTTC
CDR3: CASRWQQGFYGYTF

D: TRBD2
size: once
J: TRBJ2-5
V: TRBV5-1
DNA: TGCGCCAGCAGCTTGTCCCTAGCGGAAGAGACCCAGTACTTC
CDR3: CASSLSLAEETQYF

D: TRBD1
size: few
J: TRBJ2-7
V: TRBV6-5
DNA: TGTGCCAGCAGCACCGACAGGGGTTCCGCCTACGAGCAGTACTTC
CDR3: CASSTDRGSAYEQYF

D: .
size: once
J: TRBJ2-7
V: TRBV18
DNA: TGTGCCAGCTCACCAGTTGCCGAGCAGTACTTC
CDR3: CASSPVAEQYF

D: .
size: .
J: TRBJ2-7
V: TRBV5-4
DNA: TGTGCCAGCAGCTTGAGTGTGGACTCGACCGAGCAGTACTTC
CDR3: CASSLSVDSTEQYF

D: TRBD1
size: .
J: TRBJ1-1
V: TRBV18
DNA: TGTGCCAGCTCACGGGACAGGGGGCGCGTGATGAACACTGAAGCTTTCTTT
CDR3: CASSRDRGRVMNTEAFF

D: TRBD2
size: .
J: TRBJ2-1
V: TRBV7-9
DNA: TGTGCCAGCAGTCTAGCGGGGGTTCTTTACAATGAGCAGTTCTTC
CDR3: CASSLAGVLYNEQFF

D: .
size: .
J: TRBJ2-7
V: TRBV28
DNA: TGTGCCAGCAGTTTCTCGGGACCAGGCTACGAGCAGTACTTC
CDR3: CASSFSGPGYEQYF

D: .
size: .
J: TRBJ1-1
V: TRBV29-1
DNA: TGCAGCGTTGTTAATCCTGTGGGGACGGGGAGGACTGAAGCTTTCTTT
CDR3: CSVVNPVGTGRTEAFF

D: .
size: .
J: TRBJ2-7
V: TRBV28
DNA: TGTGCCAGCAGTTTACCACATTTTTCCTACGAGCAGTACTTC
CDR3: CASSLPHFSYEQYF

D: .
size: .
J: TRBJ1-1
V: TRBV5-1
DNA: TGCGCCAGCAGCTTGGGTGGACAGCAGAACACTGAAGCTTTCTTT
CDR3: CASSLGGQQNTEAFF

D: .
size: few
J: TRBJ2-7
V: TRBV28
DNA: TGTGCCAGCAGTTCTCGCCGGGACATTTCCTACGAGCAGTACTTC
CDR3: CASSSRRDISYEQYF

D: .
size: .
J: TRBJ2-4
V: TRBV4-1
DNA: TGCGCCAGCAGCCACGCCCCGGGGCCGCAAGGCAAAAACATTCAGTACTTC
CDR3: CASSHAPGPQGKNIQYF

D: .
size: .
J: TRBJ1-2
V: TRBV27
DNA: TGTGCCAGCAGTCCGTCGGCAGGATCCTACTATGGCTACACCTTC
CDR3: CASSPSAGSYYGYTF

D: .
size: .
J: TRBJ1-2
V: TRBV28
DNA: TGTGCCAGCAGTACATCTGACATATCCTATGGCTACACCTTC
CDR3: CASSTSDISYGYTF